The clone carrying this T cell receptor (beta chain) was seen a single time. The sample originates from a study of T cells in Graves' hyperthyroidism and ophthalmopathy. The TCR beta CDR3 regions underwent amplification using RNA transcripts as the source. The HTBI primer set served for first-round RT-PCR of the TCR CDR3. TCRdb recomputed calls from the multiplex PCR reads with MiXCR, one row per CDR3 protein. Of 450,000 to 650,000 distinct CDR3 sequences listed, approximately 15% are singletons. With V trimmed by 7 bases and J by 4 bases, 7 bases remained unmatched. This CDR3 spans 14 amino acids. Germline CDR1 MNHNS, CDR2 SASEGT.

This chain links TRBV6-1 with TRBJ1-2; 9 positions agree with TRBD1. The receptor's source is a woman under 30 with Graves' ophthalmopathy. The sample consisted of blood. The CDR3 bases are TGTGCCAGCATCTACAGGGGGCTGAGCTATGGCTACACCTTC. This translates into CASIYRGLSYGYTF.